A single T cell receptor beta chain is shown here with its context. The sample holds a few counts of this clone. It has no known antigen specificity. One base away there is no much larger clone; base qualities are not given. The junction shows trimming of 1 base on V and 13 bases on J, and the gene matches do not reach 6 bases of it. The CDR3, from cysteine to phenylalanine, totals 13 residues. The CDR3 DNA has 39 bases and is translated from base 1. Participants in the prospective study were aged about 18 to 90 years, lived in some 24 United States geographic areas, and enrolled through a virtual design. To assign participants to cohorts, the prospective study relied on clinical history that participants themselves reported in a screening survey and a study questionnaire. ImmuneRACE Cohort 3 recovered participants were defined by two consecutive negative NP/OP PCR tests, healthcare professional clearance, or symptom resolution. Mobile phlebotomists in the prospective study collected whole blood, serum and a nasopharyngeal or oropharyngeal swab from every participant. Additional blood draws and questionnaires over an approximately two-month period could optionally be provided by prospective study participants. Blood samples from the prospective study were shipped frozen or at room temperature prior to DNA extraction.

The data originate from a study of blood T cell repertoires in COVID-19 (dated by TCRdb to about 2020). With respect to the entire study: The collaborator samples originated in the United States, Italy and Spain and spanned the acute and convalescent phases of COVID-19. Subjects who had been exposed to COVID-19, were actively infected with it, or had recovered from it provided the deeply sampled blood TCRbeta repertoires that made up the dataset. The sample metadata nearly always contained a de-identified subject ID, COVID-19 status, age in years and sex. The samples were drawn from two sources: the first 160 participants of the ongoing ImmuneRACE study, and about 1,300 subjects contributed by 6 global collaborators. The prospective study material was composed of cDNA or gDNA derived from T cells, B-cell-depleted T cells, or PBMCs. Where available, HLA class I and class II types were obtained from metadata supplied by the sample provider rather than from assay-based typing. The repertoires were released in a freely available public database meant as a resource for research on the immune response to SARS-CoV-2.

TCRbeta CDR3 regions were amplified from genomic DNA using the immunoSEQ Assay, a bias-controlled multiplex PCR. Per the authors' processing: Within the assay, amplification of reference gene primers was used to estimate how many nucleated cells each sample contained. To quantify the absolute abundance of each unique TCRbeta CDR3 rearrangement, sequence reads were collapsed and filtered. For each sample, productive Simpson clonality was calculated by taking the square root of Simpson's diversity index across productive rearrangements. Imported from immuneACCESS, the table was reduced by TCRdb to in-frame sequences with V and J called. These copies leave out some clones; in studies compared against another copy, an unresolved V gene accounts for under half, and the cause of the remainder is not known. V and J calls and clone size are copied from that table; D and trimming were computed from the DNA. This sample comprises a few hundred thousand clones, about 90% of them detected only once. Clones ranked in the top ten supply about 3% of the sample.

Results the study describes overall, beyond this receptor: Clinical and demographic metadata were provided uncurated, with the amount varying by source and participant.

The TCR originated in a woman aged 25 to 39 who had recovered from COVID-19. The rearranged chain carries TRBV12-3 or TRBV12-4 and TRBJ2-1, with 8 bases aligning to TRBD2. Sequenced sample: PBMCs or T cells enriched from blood (not recorded which). The DNA sequence is TGTGCCAGCAGTTTAGGGACTAGCCCTCTTCAGTTCTTC. Translated, it reads CASSLGTSPLQFF.